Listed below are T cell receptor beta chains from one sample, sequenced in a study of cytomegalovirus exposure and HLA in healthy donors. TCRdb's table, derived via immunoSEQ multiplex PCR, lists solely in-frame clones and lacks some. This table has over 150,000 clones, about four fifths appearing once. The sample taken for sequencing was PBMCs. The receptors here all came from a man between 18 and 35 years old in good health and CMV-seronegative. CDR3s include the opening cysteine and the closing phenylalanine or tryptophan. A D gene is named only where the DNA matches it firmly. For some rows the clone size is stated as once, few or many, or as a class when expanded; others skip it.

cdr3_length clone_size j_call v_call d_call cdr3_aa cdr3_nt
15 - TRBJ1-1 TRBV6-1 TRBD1 CASSMTGGGYTEAFF TGTGCCAGCAGTATGACAGGGGGCGGGTACACTGAAGCTTTCTTT
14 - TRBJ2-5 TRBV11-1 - CASSPAGAGETQYF TGTGCCAGCAGCCCCGCGGGGGCCGGGGAGACCCAGTACTTC
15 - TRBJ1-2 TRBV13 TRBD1 CASSPTSTGVNGYTF TGTGCCAGCAGCCCTACCTCCACAGGGGTCAATGGCTACACCTTC
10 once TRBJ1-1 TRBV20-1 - CSARDSVPSF TGCAGTGCTAGAGATTCGGTCCCGTCCTTT
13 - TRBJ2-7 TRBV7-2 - CASSLAGSYEQYF TGTGCCAGCAGCTTAGCCGGTTCCTACGAGCAGTACTTC
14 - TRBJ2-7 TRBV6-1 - CASRTEVQPYEQYF TGTGCCAGCAGGACAGAGGTACAGCCCTACGAGCAGTACTTC
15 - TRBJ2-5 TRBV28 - CASSLSQGIGETQYF TGTGCCAGCAGTTTATCCCAGGGAATAGGGGAGACCCAGTACTTC
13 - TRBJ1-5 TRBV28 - CASTSQGNQPQHF TGTGCCAGCACCTCCCAGGGGAATCAGCCCCAGCATTTT
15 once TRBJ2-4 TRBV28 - CASSLTGEAKNIQYF TGTGCCAGCAGTTTGACCGGGGAAGCCAAAAACATTCAGTACTTC
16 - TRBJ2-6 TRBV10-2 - CASSELNLSGANGLTF TGCGCCAGCAGTGAGTTAAATCTCTCTGGGGCCAACGGCCTGACTTTC
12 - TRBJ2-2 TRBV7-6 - CASSLRSGELSF TGTGCCAGCAGCTTACGATCCGGGGAGCTGTCTTTT
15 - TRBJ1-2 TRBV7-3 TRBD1 CASSAGQGFNYGYTF TGTGCCAGCAGCGCGGGACAGGGGTTTAACTATGGCTACACCTTC
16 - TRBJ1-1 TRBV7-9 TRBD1 CSSSFGGWTGDTEAFF TGTTCCAGCAGTTTCGGGGGTTGGACAGGGGACACTGAAGCTTTCTTT
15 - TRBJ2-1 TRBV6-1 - CASALGMSSYNEQFF TGTGCCAGCGCTCTCGGGATGAGCTCCTACAATGAGCAGTTCTTC
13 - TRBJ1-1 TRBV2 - CASSEALTLEAFF TGTGCCAGCAGTGAAGCGCTCACCTTGGAGGCTTTCTTT
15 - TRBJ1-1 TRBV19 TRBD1 CASSFAWDRGTEAFF TGTGCCAGTAGTTTCGCATGGGACAGGGGGACTGAAGCTTTCTTT
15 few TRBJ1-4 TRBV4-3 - CASSALFYGGEKLFF TGCGCCAGCAGCGCACTCTTTTATGGAGGTGAAAAACTGTTTTTT
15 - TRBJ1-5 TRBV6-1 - CASSEDLIPRKPQHF TGTGCCAGCAGTGAAGATCTGATACCGAGGAAGCCCCAGCATTTT
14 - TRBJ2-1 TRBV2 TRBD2 CASSGTSVINEQFF TGTGCCAGCAGTGGGACTAGCGTTATCAATGAGCAGTTCTTC
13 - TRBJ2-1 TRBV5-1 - CASSPPLQGEQFF TGCGCCAGCAGCCCCCCCCTTCAGGGAGAGCAGTTCTTC
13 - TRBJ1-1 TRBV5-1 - CASSRDMNTEAFF TGCGCCAGCAGCAGAGATATGAACACTGAAGCTTTCTTT
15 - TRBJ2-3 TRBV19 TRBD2 CATLLSGGARDTQYF TGTGCCACCTTACTTAGCGGGGGGGCCAGGGATACGCAGTATTTT
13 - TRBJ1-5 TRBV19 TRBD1 CATAQGKHQPQHF TGTGCCACCGCACAGGGGAAGCATCAGCCCCAGCATTTT
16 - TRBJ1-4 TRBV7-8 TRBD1 CASSTRQGGFNEKLFF TGTGCCAGCAGCACCCGACAGGGGGGATTTAATGAAAAACTGTTTTTT
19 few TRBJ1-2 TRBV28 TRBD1 CASSSNDRAGGGRNYGYTF TGTGCCAGCAGTTCCAACGACAGGGCCGGTGGTGGGCGGAACTATGGCTACACCTTC
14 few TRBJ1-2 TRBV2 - CASSDDSPYYGYTF TGTGCCAGCAGTGATGACTCACCATACTATGGCTACACCTTC
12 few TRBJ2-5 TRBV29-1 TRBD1 CSGRQGPETQYF TGCAGCGGTCGACAGGGCCCAGAGACCCAGTACTTC
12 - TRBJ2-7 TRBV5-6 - CASSLAGWRQYF TGTGCCAGCAGCTTGGCCGGGTGGCGGCAGTACTTC
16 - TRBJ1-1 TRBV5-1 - CASSLGRPTANTEAFF TGCGCCAGCAGCTTGGGGCGGCCGACGGCTAACACTGAAGCTTTCTTT
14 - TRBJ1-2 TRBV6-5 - CATSLGGGAYGYTF TGTGCCACTTCCTTGGGGGGGGGCGCCTATGGCTACACCTTC
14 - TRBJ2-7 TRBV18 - CASSRGGTGDEQYF TGTGCCAGCTCACGCGGAGGGACGGGGGACGAGCAGTACTTC
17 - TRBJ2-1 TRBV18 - CASSPPRQYLSYNEQFF TGTGCCAGCTCACCCCCCCGACAGTATCTCTCCTACAATGAGCAGTTCTTC
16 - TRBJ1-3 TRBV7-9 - CSSSPLTDPSGNTIYF TGTTCCAGCAGCCCACTGACAGACCCCTCTGGAAACACCATATATTTT
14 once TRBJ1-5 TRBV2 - CAVSGGGGNQPQHF TGTGCCGTATCTGGCGGTGGGGGGAATCAGCCCCAGCATTTT
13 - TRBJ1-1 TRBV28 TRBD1 CASRGGAGTEAFF TGTGCCAGCAGAGGGGGCGCCGGCACTGAAGCTTTCTTT
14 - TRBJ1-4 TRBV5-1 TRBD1 CASSLEQGYEKLFF TGCGCCAGCAGCTTGGAACAGGGGTACGAAAAACTGTTTTTT
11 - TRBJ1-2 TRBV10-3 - CAIRRLYGYTF TGTGCCATCAGGCGACTGTATGGCTACACCTTC
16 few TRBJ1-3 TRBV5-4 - CASSLGFGQAGNTIYF TGTGCCAGCAGCTTGGGGTTCGGCCAGGCCGGAAACACCATATATTTT
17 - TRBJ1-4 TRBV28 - CASSSPQTAGPREKLFF TGCGCCAGCAGTTCACCCCAAACTGCGGGTCCGCGAGAAAAACTGTTTTTT
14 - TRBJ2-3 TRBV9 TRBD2 CARNLGLVTDTQYF TGTGCCAGAAACTTAGGACTAGTGACAGATACGCAGTATTTT
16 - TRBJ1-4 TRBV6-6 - CASIATLGFYREKLFF TGTGCCAGCATTGCGACCCTAGGTTTCTATAGGGAAAAACTGTTTTTT
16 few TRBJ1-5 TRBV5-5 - CASSWEGARSNQPQHF TGTGCCAGCAGCTGGGAAGGGGCGCGGAGCAATCAGCCCCAGCATTTT
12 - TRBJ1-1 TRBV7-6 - CASSSRDTEAFF TGTGCCAGCAGCTCCAGGGACACTGAAGCTTTCTTT
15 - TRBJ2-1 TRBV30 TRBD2 CAWSSGTTSYNEQFF TGTGCCTGGAGCTCCGGGACTACCTCCTACAATGAGCAGTTCTTC
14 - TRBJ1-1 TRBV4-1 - CASSTPPRGAEAFF TGCGCCAGCAGCACCCCACCGAGAGGAGCTGAAGCTTTCTTT
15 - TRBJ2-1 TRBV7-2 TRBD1 CASSRSGTGSTEQFF TGTGCCAGCAGCCGATCCGGGACAGGGTCGACTGAGCAGTTCTTC
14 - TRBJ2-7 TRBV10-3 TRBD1 CAISGTGETYEQYF TGTGCCATCAGCGGGACAGGGGAAACCTACGAGCAGTACTTC
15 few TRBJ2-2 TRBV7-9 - CASSPNGGNTGELFF TGTGCCAGCAGCCCTAACGGGGGGAACACCGGGGAGCTGTTTTTT
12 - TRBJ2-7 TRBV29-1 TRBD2 CSVVAGGHEQYF TGCAGCGTTGTAGCGGGGGGCCACGAGCAGTACTTC
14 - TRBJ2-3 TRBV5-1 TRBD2 CASSSGLATDTQYF TGCGCCAGCAGCTCGGGACTAGCGACGGATACGCAGTATTTT
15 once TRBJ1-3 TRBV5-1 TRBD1 CASSFSGGDGNTIYF TGCGCCAGCAGCTTTTCAGGGGGCGATGGAAACACCATATATTTT
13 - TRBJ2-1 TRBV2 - CASKQDINNEQFF TGTGCCAGCAAACAGGATATCAACAATGAGCAGTTCTTC
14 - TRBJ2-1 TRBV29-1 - CSVQEEHSYNEQFF TGCAGCGTTCAGGAGGAACACTCCTACAATGAGCAGTTCTTC
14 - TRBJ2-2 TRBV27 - CASSLSRGSGELFF TGTGCCAGCAGTTTATCGAGAGGTTCCGGGGAGCTGTTTTTT
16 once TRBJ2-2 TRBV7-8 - CASSPWGGANTGELFF TGTGCCAGCAGCCCCTGGGGGGGCGCGAACACCGGGGAGCTGTTTTTT
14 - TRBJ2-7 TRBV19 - CASSIGGLSYEQYF TGTGCCAGTAGTATAGGCGGTCTCTCCTACGAGCAGTACTTC
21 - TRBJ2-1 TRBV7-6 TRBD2 CASSPHVEGLATPSRRNEQFF TGTGCCAGCAGCCCCCATGTAGAGGGACTAGCGACCCCTTCGAGGCGAAATGAGCAGTTCTTC